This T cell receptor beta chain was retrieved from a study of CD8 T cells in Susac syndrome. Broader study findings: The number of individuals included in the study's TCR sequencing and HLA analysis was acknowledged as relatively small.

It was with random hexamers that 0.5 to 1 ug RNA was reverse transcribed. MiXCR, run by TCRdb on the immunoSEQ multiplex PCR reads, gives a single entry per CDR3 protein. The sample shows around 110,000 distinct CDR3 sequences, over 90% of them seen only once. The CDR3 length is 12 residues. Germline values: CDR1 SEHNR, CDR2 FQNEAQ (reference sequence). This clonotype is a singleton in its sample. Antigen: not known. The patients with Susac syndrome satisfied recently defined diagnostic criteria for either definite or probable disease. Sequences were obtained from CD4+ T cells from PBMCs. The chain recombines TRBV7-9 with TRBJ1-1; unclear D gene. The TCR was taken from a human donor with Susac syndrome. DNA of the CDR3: TGTGCTCGAGAACGGGCAGGCACTGAAGCTTTCTTT. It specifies CARERAGTEAFF.